This T cell receptor beta chain was captured in a study of cytomegalovirus exposure and HLA in healthy donors. Findings of the study overall: It was taken for granted in presence/absence analyses that sequencing depth across donors was roughly uniform.

Donors sampled were nominally healthy, though unrecorded immune exposures were likely. The length of the CDR3 is 17 residues. Trimming removed 0 bases from V and 0 bases from J, with 12 bases in between. Germline CDR1 and CDR2: SGHVS and FQNEAQ. Worth noting for this clone: Its specificity is not known.

Primers: 60 Vbeta forward and 13 Jbeta reverse. The data were produced by immunoSEQ multiplex PCR, yet TCRdb's version contains in-frame clones alone and is incomplete. The sample carries around 170,000 clones, about four fifths recorded once. Sequencing was done on a sample of PBMCs. This receptor was obtained from a woman aged 45-59 years in good health and CMV-seropositive. The chain links TRBV7-8 to TRBJ2-4; possible D gene TRBD1, 5 bases. The CDR3 DNA reads TGTGCCAGCAGCTTAGCCTGGACAAACAAAGCCAAAAACATTCAGTACTTC. This codes for CASSLAWTNKAKNIQYF.